These 26 T cell receptor beta chains came from one sample sequenced in a study of T cell responses to AZD1222 COVID-19 vaccine. Libraries were prepared by immunoSEQ multiplex PCR; TCRdb keeps only in-frame clonotypes and omits some of them. The sample has approximately 80,000 clones, approximately 85% seen once. The specimen comprised peripheral blood, sampled 28 days after the second AZD1222 dose. Every receptor here comes from an adult who received the AZD1222 COVID-19 vaccine.

This chain joins TRBV14 and TRBJ1-6, with 7 bases identical to TRBD1. This CDR3 has 16 amino acids. J was trimmed by 6 bases and V by 4 bases; bases with no gene match: 9. Germline CDR1 is SGHDN and CDR2 is FVKESK. CDR3: CASSRRRDRVNSPLHF. The CDR3 nucleotides are TGTGCCAGCAGCCGGCGCCGAGACAGGGTTAATTCACCCCTCCACTTT.

The chain links TRBV27 to TRBJ1-1; the D gene is possibly TRBD1 (5 bases). With 6 bases removed from V and 0 bases from J, the gap between germline ends came to 11 bases. CDR3 length: 14 residues. CDR1 MNHEY and CDR2 SMNVEV come from the germline V gene (reference sequence). Here the CDR3 DNA reads TGTGCCAGCAGCCCCGGGACCATGAACACTGAAGCTTTCTTT. Protein product: CASSPGTMNTEAFF.

V usage is TRBV19 and J usage is TRBJ1-2; TRBD1 matches at 7 bases. Germline trimming cut 5 bases from V and 4 bases from J; bases unmatched to any gene: 7. The CDR3 totals 14 residues. CDR1 LNHDA and CDR2 SQIVND come from the germline V gene (reference sequence). This CDR3 reads CASSAPDRAYGYTF. CDR3 in DNA: TGTGCCAGTAGTGCCCCTGACAGGGCCTATGGCTACACCTTC.

J is TRBJ1-6 and V is TRBV28; no clear D. V gave up 2 bases and J gave up 7 bases, with 0 bases separating them. The CDR3 has 11 residues. Germline CDR1 and CDR2: MDHEN and SYDVKM. The CDR3 is CASSLNSPLHF. The CDR3 nucleotides read TGTGCCAGCAGTTTAAATTCACCCCTCCACTTT.

V is TRBV4-3 and J is TRBJ2-4; 7 bases are a match to TRBD1. Germline V gene data show CDR1 as LGHNA and CDR2 as YSLEER. J lost 0 bases, V lost 1 base, and 3 bases had no gene match. This CDR3 contains 16 residues. CDR3 amino acids: CASSQGGTVAKNIQYF. The CDR3 nucleotides read TGCGCCAGCAGCCAAGGGGGGACAGTAGCCAAAAACATTCAGTACTTC.

V and J are TRBV10-1 and TRBJ2-6; 8 bases are a match to TRBD1. With V trimmed by 6 bases and J by 0 bases, 10 bases remained unmatched. Germline CDR1 reads WNHNN; CDR2 reads SYGVQD (reference sequence). The CDR3 runs 18 residues. The CDR3 sequence is CASRGKWTGPSGANVLTF. The CDR3 nucleotides read TGCGCCAGCAGAGGTAAATGGACAGGGCCCTCTGGGGCCAACGTCCTGACTTTC.

This clone came up a few times. This chain joins TRBV2 and TRBJ1-4; D uncertain. The CDR3 runs 18 residues. The V end lost 11 bases, the J end lost 6 bases, and 31 bases lay between the germline ends. The germline CDR1 and CDR2 sequences are SNHLY and FYNNEI. CDR3 amino acids: CAVGTSEGISSVYEKLFF. The CDR3 bases are TGTGCCGTCGGAACCTCAGAAGGTATTTCTTCAGTTTATGAAAAACTGTTTTTT.

The chain recombines TRBV15 with TRBJ1-2; D unresolved. Germline lookup yields CDR1 LNHNV and CDR2 YYDKDF (reference sequence). This CDR3 has 14 amino acids. Between the trimmed V and J ends, which lost 5 bases and 4 bases, there was a span of 14 bases. The CDR3: CATSRRETTYGYTF. CDR3 nucleotides: TGTGCCACCAGCCGTCGGGAGACCACCTATGGCTACACCTTC.

The chain combines TRBV27 with TRBJ1-1; D gene unclear. Germline lookup yields CDR1 MNHEY and CDR2 SMNVEV (reference sequence). The germline V and J ends were trimmed by 0 bases and 0 bases, with 8 bases remaining between them. This CDR3 has 15 residues. CDR3 bases: TGTGCCAGCAGTTTATCGTCTCAGATGAACACTGAAGCTTTCTTT. The encoded protein is CASSLSSQMNTEAFF.

The gene calls are TRBV15 and TRBJ2-7; the D is unclear. Trimming removed 0 bases from V and 2 bases from J, with 8 bases in between. CDR3 length: 14 residues. Germline CDR1 and CDR2: LNHNV and YYDKDF (reference sequence). The CDR3 DNA is TGTGCCACCAGCAGAGATTCGTTTACCTACGAGCAGTACTTC. Translation gives CATSRDSFTYEQYF.

Comments on this clone: Sequence at one end of the junction differs from germline and may be a read error. The V call is TRBV29-1, the J call TRBJ2-1; no firm D call. This CDR3 contains 11 residues. CDR1 and CDR2 from the germline V gene are SQVTM and ANQGSEA. The CDR3 region is CSVERDWFTIF. DNA for the CDR3: TGCAGCGTTGAAAGAGACTGGTTCACGATCTTC.

The rearrangement joins TRBV5-8 to TRBJ1-4, with no clear D. Deletions cut 0 bases from V and 0 bases from J, with 9 bases between. The CDR3 is made up of 16 amino acids. The germline CDR1 and CDR2 sequences are SGHTS and YDEGEE. CDR3 DNA sequence: TGTGCCAGCAGCTTGGGAGGAATAGCAACTAATGAAAAACTGTTTTTT. Translated: CASSLGGIATNEKLFF. The whole variable domain, filled in from reference TRBV5-8 and TRBJ1-4, reads EAGVTQSPTHLIKTRGQQATLRCSPISGHTSVYWYQQALGLGLQFLLWYDEGEERNRGNFPPRFSGRQFPNYSSELNVNALELEDSALYLCASSLGGIATNEKLFFGSGTQLSVL.

This chain links TRBV2 with TRBJ2-1, with 7 positions matching TRBD2. The CDR3 spans 12 residues. Germline V gene data show CDR1 as SNHLY and CDR2 as FYNNEI. With V trimmed by 5 bases and J by 15 bases, 10 bases remained unmatched. CDR3: CASSTTSRGGFF. CDR3 DNA: TGTGCCAGCAGTACGACTAGCCGGGGCGGGTTCTTC.

The V gene is TRBV27, the J gene TRBJ2-7; 7 positions match TRBD1. CDR1 and CDR2 (germline): MNHEY, SMNVEV (reference sequence). This CDR3 contains 15 residues. Trimming at V came to 5 bases and at J to 0 bases, leaving 7 bases not matched to a gene. CDR3 coding DNA: TGTGCCAGCAGTCCCGGGACAGCCATCTCCTACGAGCAGTACTTC. Amino acids: CASSPGTAISYEQYF.

J is TRBJ1-1 and V is TRBV5-5; D unresolved. The ends were cut back, 2 bases at V and 2 bases at J, with 19 bases in the middle. The CDR3 covers 17 residues. Germline V gene data show CDR1 as SGHKS and CDR2 as YYEKEE (reference sequence). DNA of the CDR3: TGTGCCAGCAGCTTATTGGACCGGCAGGCGATAAACACTGAAGCTTTCTTT. As protein: CASSLLDRQAINTEAFF.

Details on this clone: In the same sample, other DNA sequences code for this CDR3. The chain combines TRBV29-1 with TRBJ1-2, with a weak D call TRBD1 (6 bases). The CDR3 covers 12 residues. Trimming cost V 0 bases and J 7 bases, with 9 bases left between them. Germline values: CDR1 SQVTM, CDR2 ANQGSEA. CDR3 coding DNA: TGCAGCGTTGAAGAGGGGGCTGGTGGCTACACCTTC. Amino acid sequence: CSVEEGAGGYTF.

The CDR3 reads CATSRDRGSGELFF. CDR3 coding DNA: TGTGCCACCAGCAGAGACAGGGGCTCCGGGGAGCTGTTTTTT. The chain links TRBV15 to TRBJ2-2; the D gene is possibly TRBD1 (6 bases). The CDR3 is 14 amino acids. Trimming removed 0 bases from V and 6 bases from J, with 8 bases in between. Germline loops: CDR1 LNHNV, CDR2 YYDKDF (reference sequence).

This chain uses TRBV5-1 with TRBJ1-3; possible D gene TRBD1, 6 bases. CDR3 length: 13 residues. V was shortened by 4 bases and J by 4 bases, with 9 bases between the two germline ends. Germline V gives CDR1 SGHRS, CDR2 YFSETQ. The CDR3 sequence: CASSGGQGNTIYF. Written as DNA, the CDR3 is TGCGCCAGCAGCGGAGGACAGGGAAACACCATATATTTT.

This clone was seen just once. The rearrangement uses TRBV4-1 and TRBJ1-2; 7 bases match TRBD1. With 2 bases clipped from V and 3 bases from J, the junction kept 3 bases outside the gene matches. The CDR3 has 14 residues. The germline gives CDR1 MGHRA, CDR2 YSYEKL. The CDR3 nucleotides are TGCGCCAGCAGCCAAATAGGGGGCGACTATGGCTACACCTTC. Translation gives CASSQIGGDYGYTF.

The chain links TRBV6-5 to TRBJ1-5, with no clear D. Germline V lookup: CDR1 MNHEY, CDR2 SVGAGI. V was shortened by 2 bases and J by 1 base, with 12 bases between the two germline ends. The CDR3 is 16 amino acids. For the CDR3, the DNA is TGTGCCAGCAGTTACCTCCCTATTCCGAGCAATCAGCCCCAGCATTTT. It encodes CASSYLPIPSNQPQHF.

This clone was recorded once. The CDR3: CASSEKGWAEREIDEQFF. CDR3 sequence (DNA): TGTGCCAGCAGCGAAAAAGGCTGGGCAGAGAGGGAGATCGATGAGCAGTTCTTC. The V call is TRBV7-3, the J call TRBJ2-1; perhaps TRBD2 as D (5 bases). Germline CDR1 is SGHTA and CDR2 is FQGTGA. The CDR3 has 18 residues. V was trimmed by 5 bases and J by 8 bases, leaving 28 bases between them.

V is TRBV2 and J is TRBJ2-7; tentatively, D is TRBD2 (5 bases). The germline V and J ends were trimmed by 7 bases and 3 bases, with 19 bases remaining between them. The CDR3 contains 15 residues. Germline-derived CDR1 and CDR2 are SNHLY and FYNNEI. The CDR3 nucleotides are TGTGCCAGCAAGGCCAGGCCCGGGAACAACTACGAGCAGTACTTC. Translating gives CASKARPGNNYEQYF.

V usage is TRBV30 and J usage is TRBJ2-5; D is ambiguous. This CDR3 comprises 14 residues. The V end was cut by 3 bases, the J end by 2 bases, with 13 bases between. Germline V gives CDR1 GTSNPN, CDR2 SVGIG (reference sequence). The CDR3 DNA sequence: TGTGCCTGGAGCAGGCATAACACACAAGAGACCCAGTACTTC. This gives the protein CAWSRHNTQETQYF.

Concerning this clone itself: The identical CDR3 is also encoded by other nucleotide sequences in the sample. The V and J genes are TRBV3-1 (or the pseudogene TRBV3-2) and TRBJ1-5; unclear D gene. V was clipped by 1 base and J by 4 bases, with 5 bases between them. CDR1 LGHDT and CDR2 YNNKEL come from the germline V gene (reference sequence). The CDR3 has 13 residues. CDR3 sequence (DNA): TGTGCCAGCAGCCAAGGATCGAATCAGCCCCAGCATTTT. Its protein is CASSQGSNQPQHF.

The V call is TRBV20-1, the J call TRBJ2-7; no firm D call. The CDR3 sequence is 11 residues long. The ends were cut back, 5 bases at V and 6 bases at J, with 11 bases in the middle. Germline lookup yields CDR1 DFQATT and CDR2 SNEGSKA (reference sequence). CDR3 sequence (DNA): TGCAGTGCTGGACCCCCCGGCGAGCAGTACTTC. This translates into CSAGPPGEQYF.

This clone ranks as medium-sized. V and J are TRBV30 and TRBJ1-1; no firm D call. This CDR3 region has 11 residues. Trimming removed 4 bases from V and 4 bases from J, with 7 bases in between. Germline CDR1 reads GTSNPN; CDR2 reads SVGIG (reference sequence). The CDR3 sequence: CAWKDVTEAFF. The CDR3 nucleotides are TGTGCCTGGAAGGATGTCACTGAAGCTTTCTTT.